This TCR beta chain was found in a study of blood T cells in healthy people across ages. Findings of the study overall: Diversity estimates drawn from one million T cells were deemed underestimates.

Next came a second PCR, run for about 6 to 12 cycles, which used a sample-barcoded 5' primer along with a J-beta primer mix. Each CDR3 protein gets one entry after TCRdb re-called the 5' RACE reads with MiXCR. This table holds about 690,000 distinct CDR3 sequences, around two fifths found once. Concerning this clonotype: The antigen is undetermined.

The CDR3 is 15 amino acids. From germline, CDR1 is MNHNY and CDR2 SVGAGI (reference sequence). V lost 5 bases, J lost 5 bases, and 9 bases stayed unmatched. V is TRBV6-6 and J is TRBJ1-2, with 9 nucleotides matching TRBD1. The sequence was collected from a man older than 75 in good health. Sequencing used blood. CDR3 nucleotides: TGTGCCAGCAGTGCTCCGGGACAGGGAGTTTATGGCTACACCTTC. Its translation is CASSAPGQGVYGYTF.